The entry below describes one T cell receptor (beta chain). The data are from a study of shared clonotypes between healthy human individuals. The V segment lost 0 bases and the J segment 2 bases; nucleotides outside the gene matches: 6. In germline, CDR1 is MNHEY, CDR2 SVGAGI. This CDR3 comprises 16 residues. Clones were sequenced by immunoSEQ multiplex PCR, and TCRdb holds only the in-frame ones, with some missing. Of around 200,000 clones in the sample, around 63% were seen once. Sequencing was done on a sample of memory CD4+ T cells sorted from blood. As to subset: CD45RA-negative fraction. The V gene is TRBV6-5, the J gene TRBJ1-2; TRBD1 matches at 7 bases. The sequence was obtained from a man aged 30 to 45 in good health. This CDR3 is CASSYSRTGGNYGYTF. The CDR3 DNA reads as TGTGCCAGCAGTTACTCCCGGACAGGAGGAAACTATGGCTACACCTTC.